This T cell receptor beta chain is from a study of T cells expressing NK-cell markers. About this clonotype: Its antigen is unidentified.

Study-wide results and caveats: Top CD8+ clonotypes included the dominant CD3+CD56+NKG2C+ clonotypes in several donors.

TCRdb reanalyzed the 5' RACE reads and collapses them to one entry per CDR3 protein, without DNA. In all, the sample yields about 260,000 distinct CDR3 sequences. The sequenced material came from blood T cells: a sorted CD56 or NKG2C T cell subset, CD4+ or CD8+ T cells, or bulk PBMC T cells (not recorded which). The receptor comes from a woman aged 18 to 69 in good health.

The CDR3 region is CASSYDGAGYGYTF. This chain joins TRBV6-5 and TRBJ1-2; lacking DNA, the TRBD1 call made by TCRdb goes unchecked. This CDR3 contains 14 residues. CDR1 MNHEY and CDR2 SVGAGI come from the germline V gene.